These T cell receptor beta chains were read from a single sample in a study of OX40 agonist ivuxolimab in advanced cancers. The data were produced by immunoSEQ multiplex PCR, yet TCRdb's version contains in-frame clones alone and is incomplete. The table includes 60,000 to 70,000 clones, 70% to 90% detected once. Sequenced material: CD4+ or CD8+ T cells sorted from blood, taken in a trial of the OX40 agonist ivuxolimab. The receptor source for this set is an adult with an advanced solid tumor such as melanoma, head and neck, liver or kidney cancer. Each CDR3 is given with its conserved first and last residue.

v_call	cdr3_aa
TRBV11-2	CASSLRTSEKLFF
TRBV7-2	CASSQTANHYEQYF
TRBV28	CASSSPGNSGSYEQYF
TRBV5-4	CASSLGQGVAEAFF
TRBV19	CASGVGRSNEKLFF
TRBV19	CASRDSSTYEQYF
TRBV4-3	CASSQAQGDTEAFF
TRBV30	CAWSLGGETQYF
TRBV5-6	CASSQDYSGNTIYF
TRBV7-6	CASSLAPGGGATQYF
TRBV7-2	CASTNRANTEAFF
TRBV7-8	CASSLGGFYNSPLHF
TRBV2	CASRGDGNTEAFF
TRBV12-5	CASGLGQGAQPQHF
TRBV5-1	CASSRGSSNEKLFF
TRBV27	CASKQAGTTDTQYF
TRBV6-1	CASSGTASYLGNQPQHF
TRBV10-3	CAISETSGGAGGKNIQYF
TRBV7-8	CASSWGMNTEAFF
TRBV6-5	CASSPGQDLWGYTF
TRBV7-2	CASSLVGDNYGYTF
TRBV7-4	CASSRGLRAQNSPLHF
TRBV2	CASSLEGSQETQYF
TRBV5-1	CASSLGRAPAVGETQYF
TRBV7-2	CASSLVEGAQGRDYGYTF
TRBV28	CASSLFLRDTGLAKNIQYF
TRBV13	CASSDRGQVDTQYF
TRBV7-2	CASSPRTGSYEQYF
TRBV4-3	CASSRSRQTTDTQYF
TRBV28	CASSRVGSGNTIYF
TRBV5-6	CASSLGLLAKNIQYF
TRBV21-1	CASSTRLPNYEQYF
TRBV7-2	CASSLGLVGAETQYF
TRBV19	CASRSDRGDNSPLHF
TRBV4-3	CASSQGLGRTYNEQFF
TRBV30	CAWRDRYYGYTF